These 27 T cell receptor beta chains share one sample of origin, sequenced in a study of shared clonotypes between healthy human individuals. This table comes from immunoSEQ multiplex PCR, and its TCRdb copy is limited to in-frame clones, with some not included. The sample has roughly 2 million clones, about 94% seen once. Source material: naive CD4+ T cells sorted from blood. The subset denotes: CD45RA+ positively selected. The receptors derive from a man younger than 35 in good health.

The chain links TRBV7-2 to TRBJ2-2; D possibly corresponds to TRBD2 (6 bases). Germline CDR1 reads SGHTA; CDR2 reads FQGNSA. The CDR3 sequence is 16 residues long. The V gene lost 5 bases and the J gene lost 4 bases, with 17 bases spanning the gap. In nucleotides, the CDR3 is TGTGCCAGCAGCCTTGGGACTGCTGGTAGCACCGGGGAGCTGTTTTTT. Its protein is CASSLGTAGSTGELFF. The entire variable domain, with the rest obtained from reference TRBV7-2 and TRBJ2-2, is as follows: GAGVSQSPSNKVTEKGKDVELRCDPISGHTALYWYRQSLGQGLEFLIYFQGNSAPDKSGLPSDRFSAERTGGSVSTLTIQRTQQEDSAVYLCASSLGTAGSTGELFFGEGSRLTVL.

The chain has TRBV2 and TRBJ2-5; D gene ambiguous. V was clipped by 1 base and J by 5 bases, with 17 bases between them. Germline CDR1 is SNHLY and CDR2 is FYNNEI. CDR3 size: 16 residues. The CDR3 nucleotides are TGTGCCAGCAGTGAAGAGTCGTCCCGGGTGGGGGAGACCCAGTACTTC. This translates into CASSEESSRVGETQYF.

The sample holds one count of this clone. This chain links TRBV2 with TRBJ2-1, with 12 bases lining up with TRBD1. The germline gives CDR1 SNHLY, CDR2 FYNNEI. The CDR3 totals 14 residues. V gave up 8 bases and J gave up 8 bases; unmatched junction bases: 7. CDR3 sequence reads: CASERDRGLDEQFF. The CDR3 coding sequence is TGTGCCAGCGAGAGGGACAGGGGGCTCGATGAGCAGTTCTTC.

This chain links TRBV7-2 with TRBJ1-3, with D hard to call. V was pared by 1 base and J by 9 bases, with 10 bases between. CDR3 length: 13 amino acids. Germline CDR1 SGHTA, CDR2 FQGNSA. CDR3: CASSLEGATTIYF. The DNA of the CDR3 is TGTGCCAGCAGCTTAGAAGGAGCAACCACCATATATTTT.

The chain links TRBV6-6 to TRBJ1-6; D uncertain. Trimming left V 7 bases short and J 4 bases short, with 17 bases between. CDR3 size: 16 residues. Germline V gene data show CDR1 as MNHNY and CDR2 as SVGAGI (reference sequence). Written as DNA, the CDR3 is TGTGCCAGCACCCCCGGTGGGCTTACTTATAATTCACCCCTCCACTTT. Translated: CASTPGGLTYNSPLHF.

The chain employs TRBV9 and TRBJ2-3, with a tentative D call TRBD2 (5 bases). Trimming took 1 base from V and 4 from J, leaving 13 bases between them. This CDR3 has 15 residues. Germline CDR1 is SGDLS and CDR2 is YYNGEE. CDR3 sequence reads: CASSVREGVADTQYF. The CDR3 bases are TGTGCCAGCAGCGTACGAGAGGGAGTGGCAGATACGCAGTATTTT.

The chain couples TRBV25-1 to TRBJ1-2, with unresolved D. V gave up 5 bases and J gave up 8 bases, with 15 bases separating them. The CDR3 is 13 amino acids. The germline gives CDR1 MGHDK, CDR2 SYGVNS. The CDR3 region is CASSPPDIWGYTF. The CDR3 nucleotides are TGTGCCAGCAGTCCCCCGGATATATGGGGCTACACCTTC.

The rearrangement links TRBV19 to TRBJ1-2; D perhaps matches TRBD1 (6 bases). V was trimmed by 1 base and J by 4 bases, leaving 10 bases between them. The CDR3 loop spans 14 amino acids. Germline assignment: CDR1 LNHDA and CDR2 SQIVND (reference sequence). CDR3 DNA: TGTGCCAGTAGTATAGGTGCAGGGGCCTATGGCTACACCTTC. Translating it yields CASSIGAGAYGYTF. Filled out from reference TRBV19 and TRBJ1-2, the complete variable domain reads DGGITQSPKYLFRKEGQNVTLSCEQNLNHDAMYWYRQDPGQGLRLIYYSQIVNDFQKGDIAEGYSVSREKKESFPLTVTSAQKNPTAFYLCASSIGAGAYGYTFGSGTRLTVV.

This sequence joins TRBV7-2 and TRBJ1-1, with 9 bases identical to TRBD1. Germline V gene sequence: CDR1 SGHTA, CDR2 FQGNSA. This CDR3 region has 16 residues. V trimming: 5 bases; J trimming: 4 bases; junction bases outside the gene matches: 11. Written as DNA, the CDR3 is TGTGCCAGCAGCCCCCACCGGACAGGGGCGGGCACTGAAGCTTTCTTT. Translating gives CASSPHRTGAGTEAFF. The whole variable domain, filled in from reference TRBV7-2 and TRBJ1-1, reads GAGVSQSPSNKVTEKGKDVELRCDPISGHTALYWYRQSLGQGLEFLIYFQGNSAPDKSGLPSDRFSAERTGGSVSTLTIQRTQQEDSAVYLCASSPHRTGAGTEAFFGQGTRLTVV.

The chain employs TRBV25-1 and TRBJ2-7; the D gene is possibly TRBD2 (5 bases). CDR3 length: 17 amino acids. V gave up 1 base and J gave up 6 bases, with 22 bases separating them. The germline gives CDR1 MGHDK, CDR2 SYGVNS. The CDR3 nucleotides read TGTGCCAGCAGTGAATCTCCCAGAGGTAGCGAAACGGGCGAGCAGTACTTC. It yields the protein CASSESPRGSETGEQYF.

The chain carries TRBV30 and TRBJ1-1; 8 bases are shared with TRBD1. V shed 5 bases and J 2 bases; nucleotides not matched to a gene: 4. CDR1 and CDR2 (germline): GTSNPN, SVGIG (reference sequence). This CDR3 is built from 13 residues. This CDR3 is CAWDRGSNTEAFF. CDR3 sequence (DNA): TGTGCCTGGGACAGGGGATCTAACACTGAAGCTTTCTTT.

V is TRBV5-4 and J is TRBJ2-7; tentative D call: TRBD2 (5 bases). Per the germline V gene, CDR1 is SGHNT and CDR2 is YYREEE (reference sequence). The CDR3 loop spans 13 amino acids. V was pared by 4 bases and J by 7 bases, with 15 bases between. Here the CDR3 reads CASSVDSVGEQYF. CDR3 DNA sequence: TGTGCCAGCAGCGTGGACTCGGTCGGGGAGCAGTACTTC.

V gene TRBV27 combines with J gene TRBJ1-1; D is perhaps TRBD1 (5 bases). This CDR3 comprises 12 residues. Trimming removed 2 bases at V and 11 bases at J, with 12 bases between. CDR1 and CDR2 from the germline V gene are MNHEY and SMNVEV (reference sequence). The CDR3 protein is CASSLNGARAFF. For the CDR3, the DNA is TGTGCCAGCAGTTTAAACGGGGCGCGGGCTTTCTTT.

J is TRBJ2-5 and V is TRBV30; D is ambiguous. The V gene's germline CDR1 is GTSNPN and CDR2 SVGIG (reference sequence). Trimming took off 3 bases at V and 8 bases at J, with 10 bases between the two ends. The CDR3 runs to 11 residues. Here the CDR3 reads CAWSHGDTQYF. CDR3 DNA sequence: TGTGCCTGGAGCCACGGAGATACCCAGTACTTC.

In this sample, this clone turned up once. The V call is TRBV28, the J call TRBJ2-3; D is undetermined. Germline V gene sequence: CDR1 MDHEN, CDR2 SYDVKM. The CDR3 runs 15 residues. V lost 9 bases and J lost 1, with 17 bases in between. The CDR3 is CASPPLSRGTDTQYF. DNA for the CDR3: TGTGCCAGTCCTCCTCTCTCTCGGGGCACAGATACGCAGTATTTT.

This chain connects TRBV7-9 to TRBJ2-7; D is unresolved. V lost 3 bases, J lost 6 bases, and 15 bases lay in between. CDR3 size: 14 residues. Looked up from germline, CDR1 is SEHNR and CDR2 is FQNEAQ (reference sequence). The CDR3, as DNA: TGTGCCAGCAGCTTTCTCGAGCGATGGGGCGAGCAGTACTTC. Protein: CASSFLERWGEQYF.

The V and J genes are TRBV27 and TRBJ2-3, with 14 bases fitting TRBD2. With V trimmed by 4 bases and J by 4 bases, 7 bases remained unmatched. CDR1 and CDR2 (germline): MNHEY, SMNVEV (reference sequence). The CDR3 spans 17 residues. CDR3 bases: TGTGCCAGCAGTTCCACGGGACTAGCGGGAGCTTCAGATACGCAGTATTTT. This translates into CASSSTGLAGASDTQYF.

There are a few counts of this clone. The J gene is TRBJ1-1, the V gene TRBV14; no clear D. The CDR3 loop spans 12 amino acids. The germline V gene encodes CDR1 SGHDN and CDR2 FVKESK. Deletions cut 1 base from V and 10 bases from J, with 10 bases between. Written as DNA, the CDR3 is TGTGCCAGCAGCCAAGCGTCCCGGGTAGCTTTCTTT. Amino acids: CASSQASRVAFF.

A word on this clone: Other nucleotide sequences from this sample produce the same CDR3. V usage is TRBV5-1 and J usage is TRBJ1-1; perhaps TRBD1 as D (5 bases). V dropped 5 bases and J dropped 2 bases, with 10 bases sitting between them. In germline, CDR1 is SGHRS, CDR2 YFSETQ. The CDR3 covers 13 residues. The CDR3 spells CASRLQGNTEAFF. The CDR3 nucleotides read TGCGCCAGCAGACTCCAGGGTAACACTGAAGCTTTCTTT.

The chain has TRBV10-3 and TRBJ1-4, with TRBD1 as a possible D gene (5 bases). The CDR3 has 13 amino acids. The germline CDR1 and CDR2 sequences are ENHRY and SYGVKD. Trimming took 7 bases from V and 10 from J, leaving 16 bases between them. CDR3 coding DNA: TGTGCCATCACGAGACAGAAGTTAGGAAAACTGTTTTTT. It translates to CAITRQKLGKLFF.

This chain links TRBV13 with TRBJ2-7, with D uncertain. Germline V gives CDR1 PRHDT, CDR2 FYEKMQ (reference sequence). The V gene lost 4 bases and the J gene lost 4 bases, with 20 bases spanning the gap. CDR3 size: 16 residues. The CDR3 loop reads CASSSFKGLRPYEQYF. The CDR3 nucleotides read TGTGCCAGCAGCTCTTTTAAGGGCCTCCGACCTTACGAGCAGTACTTC. The whole variable domain, filled in from reference TRBV13 and TRBJ2-7, reads AAGVIQSPRHLIKEKRETATLKCYPIPRHDTVYWYQQGPGQDPQFLISFYEKMQSDKGSIPDRFSAQQFSDYHSELNMSSLELGDSALYFCASSSFKGLRPYEQYFGPGTRLTVT.

The CDR3, as DNA: TGTGCCAGCACCAAGGCCAGGGGGTATGGCTACACCTTC. It is translated as CASTKARGYGYTF. This chain connects TRBV2 to TRBJ1-2, with 7 bases aligning to TRBD1. This CDR3 region has 13 residues. V was pared by 7 bases and J by 5 bases, with 7 bases of the junction left unmatched. Germline CDR1 and CDR2: SNHLY and FYNNEI.

The gene calls are TRBV11-2 and TRBJ1-2, with 8 bases identical to TRBD1. This CDR3 is 13 amino acids long. CDR1 and CDR2 (germline): SGHAT, FQNNGV. Trimming at V came to 4 bases and at J to 6 bases, leaving 4 bases not matched to a gene. This chain's CDR3 is CASSWTGRDGYTF. The CDR3 DNA is TGTGCCAGCAGCTGGACAGGGCGAGATGGCTACACCTTC.

In its sample, this clone was seen a few times. In the same sample, other DNA sequences code for this CDR3. This chain connects TRBV6-1 to TRBJ1-1, with D possibly being TRBD1 (5 bases). From germline, CDR1 is MNHNS and CDR2 SASEGT. This CDR3 spans 13 amino acids. V dropped 4 bases and J dropped 0 bases, with 6 bases sitting between them. The CDR3 region is CASSGTLNTEAFF. The DNA for the CDR3 is TGTGCCAGCAGTGGGACACTGAACACTGAAGCTTTCTTT.

The chain couples TRBV6-5 to TRBJ1-6; D is possibly TRBD1 (5 bases). Trimming took off 2 bases at V and 9 bases at J, with 14 bases between the two ends. Germline loops: CDR1 MNHEY, CDR2 SVGAGI. The CDR3 is made up of 15 amino acids. For the CDR3, the DNA is TGTGCCAGCAGTTACGTGGGACCCGGGGCTTCACCCCTCCACTTT. Translation gives CASSYVGPGASPLHF.

The chain joins TRBV5-1 to TRBJ2-1, with 12 bases aligning to TRBD2. The J segment lost 10 bases and the V segment lost 0 bases, leaving 11 bases of the junction unmatched. The CDR3 is 17 residues long. Germline lookup yields CDR1 SGHRS and CDR2 YFSETQ. CDR3 bases: TGCGCCAGCAGCTTGGCGGTAACGGCTAGCGGGGGGGACGAGCAGTTCTTC. Translating gives CASSLAVTASGGDEQFF.

V is TRBV19 and J is TRBJ2-5; 14 bases fit TRBD2. Germline-derived CDR1 and CDR2 are LNHDA and SQIVND (reference sequence). After removal of 5 bases from V and 5 bases from J, the junction contained 7 bases not matched to a gene. The CDR3 is 16 amino acids. CDR3 sequence (DNA): TGTGCCAGTAGTCCCGGGACTAGCGGGAGCTTGGAGACCCAGTACTTC. It encodes CASSPGTSGSLETQYF.